These T cell receptor beta chains were read from a single sample in a study of cytomegalovirus exposure and HLA in healthy donors. TCRdb keeps only in-frame clones here, not all; method: immunoSEQ multiplex PCR. The sample holds around 120,000 clones, 75% to 85% seen once. The sequenced sample consisted of PBMCs. These receptors all stem from a female donor in good health and CMV-seropositive. Both conserved end residues are trimmed from each CDR3.

>TRBV18
ASSHGVESTEAF
>TRBV5-1
ASSLDLAGGNTQY
>TRBV18
ASSPSGTGIGNTIY
>TRBV10-3
ASKPDRGGTEAF
>TRBV23-1
ASSQGVGTGGTDTQY
>TRBV19
ASSGQSYGYT
>TRBV9
ASSDGVQETQY
>TRBV2
ASSERPIYGYT
>TRBV7-2
ASSSGTEETQY
>TRBV6-5
ASNNGYEQF
>TRBV12-5
ASGNGPNTGELF
>TRBV9
ASSVRGTGWETQY
>TRBV2
ASGGTGGKGNEKLF
>TRBV11-2
ASSSAAGLQETQY
>TRBV9
ASSVAGYGYT
>TRBV27
ASSEFFNTGELF
>TRBV10-1
ASSRLAGGSTDTQY
>TRBV9
ASTPDSDYGYT
>TRBV2
ASSRSTRGDTQY
>TRBV29-1
SVAGQYNQPQH
>TRBV7-9
ASSRDLGEGGTQY
>TRBV4-1
ASSQDPSGGDTDTQY
>TRBV5-1
ASSSGLSNTGELF
>TRBV27
ASSLPGTEAF
>TRBV19
ASSDYDGNQPQH
>TRBV29-1
SVEVRGLNTEAF
>TRBV4-1
ASSYTRTGEAYEQY
>TRBV2
ASSDPGWMRAF
>TRBV18
ASSPSGDQEF
>TRBV19
ASSIGTRRPQH